Listed below are T cell receptor beta chains from one sample, sequenced in a study of HIV-infected patients and healthy controls. TCRdb reanalysed the 5' RACE reads using MiXCR and keeps one entry per CDR3 protein. There are 15,000 to 20,000 distinct CDR3 sequences in the sample; 8.5% to 9.5% occur only once, and over 5% lies in the top ten. Material: blood. Receptors originate from an adult in good health. CDR3s include the opening cysteine and the closing phenylalanine or tryptophan. The D gene is left open where the match is weak. Size tells how often a clone was seen (once, few, many) or the class of an expanded clone, and some rows leave it out.

>TRBD2|many|TRBV11-2|TRBJ2-1
TGTGCCAGCAGCTTAGATCGGCTAGCGGGAGGGATCGATGAGCAGTTCTTC
CASSLDRLAGGIDEQFF
>NA|many|TRBV6-6|TRBJ2-3
TGTGCCAGCAGTTACAGGCAGGGGGGCGCAGATACGCAGTATTTT
CASSYRQGGADTQYF
>TRBD1|many|TRBV28|TRBJ1-5
TGTGCCAGCAGTGGACAGGGAAAGGGCAATCAGCCCCAGCATTTT
CASSGQGKGNQPQHF
>NA|medium-sized|TRBV11-2|TRBJ1-1
TGTGCCAGCAGCTTAGAGGTGACTGAAGCTTTCTTT
CASSLEVTEAFF
>NA|once|TRBV3-1|TRBJ2-1
TGTGCCAGCAGCCAAGATAACCATGAAATCTACAATGAGCAGTTCTTC
CASSQDNHEIYNEQFF
>NA|medium-sized|TRBV12-3/TRBV12-4|TRBJ1-2
TGTGCCAGCAGGGAGGACACTCTAACTGGCTACACCTTC
CASREDTLTGYTF
>TRBD2|many|TRBV6-6|TRBJ2-7
TGTGCCAGCAGTCCCGTTCGGGAGGCCTACGAGCAGTACTTC
CASSPVREAYEQYF
>NA|medium-sized|TRBV11-2|TRBJ2-7
TGTGCCAGCAGCCTTCGGGACTCCGAGCAGTACTTC
CASSLRDSEQYF
>TRBD1|many|TRBV28|TRBJ1-2
TGTGCCAGCACCCCTCTACAGGGGACGGATGGCTACACCTTC
CASTPLQGTDGYTF
>NA|many|TRBV5-1|TRBJ2-1
TGCGCCAGCAGCTTGGCCAAAAAAATTAGCCTGTACAATGAGCAGTTCTTC
CASSLAKKISLYNEQFF
>NA|many|TRBV2|TRBJ2-5
TGTGCCAGCACCCGCGGAGAGACCCAGTACTTC
CASTRGETQYF
>NA|many|TRBV30|TRBJ1-5
TGTGCCTGGACGTCAGGACGGAATAGCAATCAGCCCCAGCATTTT
CAWTSGRNSNQPQHF
>NA|medium-sized|TRBV20-1|TRBJ2-7
TGCAGTGCTAGACCCGATCCTTACGAGCAGTACTTC
CSARPDPYEQYF
>TRBD1|many|TRBV18|TRBJ2-7
TGTGCCAGCTCACCATGGACAGGGAACGACGAGCAGTACTTC
CASSPWTGNDEQYF
>NA|many|TRBV7-9|TRBJ1-4
TGTGCCAGCAGCTTAGGCGCGGGAGGAACGGGGAATGAAAAACTGTTTTTT
CASSLGAGGTGNEKLFF
>TRBD1|many|TRBV28|TRBJ2-2
TGTGCCAGCAGTTGGACAGGGGGCATCGGGGAGCTGTTTTTT
CASSWTGGIGELFF
>NA|many|TRBV5-1|TRBJ2-7
TGCGCCAGCAGCTCCATCAACTACTTCTACGAGCAGTACTTC
CASSSINYFYEQYF
>NA|NA|TRBV3-1|TRBJ2-3
TGTGCCAGCAGCCAGGCGGGACACTCAACAGATACGCAGTATTTT
CASSQAGHSTDTQYF
>NA|many|TRBV4-2|TRBJ2-2
TGTGCCAGCAGCCAAGACCAGTGGGGGGCCGGGGAGCTGTTTTTT
CASSQDQWGAGELFF
>TRBD2|many|TRBV9|TRBJ2-1
TGTGCCAGCAGTGCTACTAGCGCCCCCTCCTACAATGAGCAGTTCTTC
CASSATSAPSYNEQFF
>NA|many|TRBV12-3/TRBV12-4|TRBJ2-2
TGTGCCAGCAGTTTTAGCCGAGGGGAGCTGTTTTTT
CASSFSRGELFF
>TRBD2|medium-sized|TRBV20-1|TRBJ2-1
TGCAGTGCTAGAGATCAAGTAAGGACTAGCGTTGACAATGAGCAGTTCTTC
CSARDQVRTSVDNEQFF